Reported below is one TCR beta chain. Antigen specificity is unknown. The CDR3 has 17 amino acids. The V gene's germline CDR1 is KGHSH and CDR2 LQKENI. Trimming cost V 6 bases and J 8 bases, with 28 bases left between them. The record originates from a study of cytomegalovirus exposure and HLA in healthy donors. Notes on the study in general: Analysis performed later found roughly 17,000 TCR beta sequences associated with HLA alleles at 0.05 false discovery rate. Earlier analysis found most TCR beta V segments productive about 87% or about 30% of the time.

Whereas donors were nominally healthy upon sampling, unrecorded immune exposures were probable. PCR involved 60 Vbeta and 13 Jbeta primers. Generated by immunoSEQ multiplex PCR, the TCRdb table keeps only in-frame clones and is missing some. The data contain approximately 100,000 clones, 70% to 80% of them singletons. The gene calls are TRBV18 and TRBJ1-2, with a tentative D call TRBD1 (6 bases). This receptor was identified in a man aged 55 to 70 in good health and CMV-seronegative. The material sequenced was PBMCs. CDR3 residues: CASSQTGQGPDLRGYTF. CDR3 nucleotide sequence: TGTGCCAGCTCGCAAACAGGGCAAGGGCCAGACCTTCGGGGCTACACCTTC.